This T cell receptor (beta chain) stems from a study of cytotoxic CD8 clonotypes in ibrutinib-treated CLL. Notes on the study in general: Private clonotypes, not public ones, expanded at ibrutinib response.

TCRdb keeps only in-frame clones here, not all; method: immunoSEQ multiplex PCR. The table includes some 130,000 clones, around 76% detected once. Points on this clone: Its antigen is undetermined.

The V segment lost 3 bases and the J segment 7 bases; nucleotides outside the gene matches: 8. Germline V gene data show CDR1 as SGHRS and CDR2 as YFSETQ. The CDR3 is 15 residues long. Here the sequenced sample was PBMCs, taken after 24 months of ibrutinib treatment. The TCR was taken from a human donor with chronic lymphocytic leukemia. The chain combines TRBV5-1 with TRBJ1-5; 9 bases map to TRBD1. This CDR3 is CASSYGTGQGQPQHF. CDR3 bases: TGCGCCAGCAGCTACGGGACAGGGCAGGGGCAGCCCCAGCATTTT.